Listed below are T cell receptor beta chains from one sample, sequenced in a study of control samples from healthy donors and cancer patients. Profiled with immunoSEQ multiplex PCR; TCRdb holds only in-frame clones, not every one. The repertoire holds about 160,000 clones, with about 94% as singletons. What was sequenced was PBMCs. These receptors were collected from a man aged 55 to 70 with colorectal cancer. Each CDR3 is given with its conserved first and last residue. Fields, in order: D gene, clone size, J gene, V gene, CDR3 DNA, CDR3 protein. A D gene is named only where the DNA matches it firmly. Only part of the rows carry a size: once, few, many, or a class if the clone is expanded.

d_call: .; clone_size: .; j_call: TRBJ1-6; v_call: TRBV3-1/TRBV3-2; cdr3_nt: TGTGCCAGCAGCCAAGTTCAGGTTTCACCCCTCCACTTT; cdr3_aa: CASSQVQVSPLHF
d_call: TRBD1; clone_size: few; j_call: TRBJ1-5; v_call: TRBV27; cdr3_nt: TGTGCCAGCAGAGCTCAGGGGGCCGGGCAGCCCCAGCATTTT; cdr3_aa: CASRAQGAGQPQHF
d_call: .; clone_size: .; j_call: TRBJ1-1; v_call: TRBV5-1; cdr3_nt: TGCGCCAGCAGCTTGTTGGGGCCTAGACGGACTGAAGCTTTCTTT; cdr3_aa: CASSLLGPRRTEAFF
d_call: .; clone_size: .; j_call: TRBJ2-7; v_call: TRBV27; cdr3_nt: TGTGCCAGCAGTTTAATGGGGAGCGAGCAGTACTTC; cdr3_aa: CASSLMGSEQYF
d_call: .; clone_size: .; j_call: TRBJ1-4; v_call: TRBV15; cdr3_nt: TGTGCCACCAGCAGACACACAGGGAGCGAAGAAAAACTGTTTTTT; cdr3_aa: CATSRHTGSEEKLFF
d_call: .; clone_size: .; j_call: TRBJ1-4; v_call: TRBV15; cdr3_nt: TGTGCCACCAGCAGAGATGTTAGGAATGAAAAACTGTTTTTT; cdr3_aa: CATSRDVRNEKLFF
d_call: TRBD1; clone_size: .; j_call: TRBJ1-4; v_call: TRBV19; cdr3_nt: TGTGCCAGTAGTCGACAGGGGCTGGGTGAAAAACTGTTTTTT; cdr3_aa: CASSRQGLGEKLFF
d_call: TRBD2; clone_size: .; j_call: TRBJ2-7; v_call: TRBV6-6; cdr3_nt: TGTGCCAGCAGGGGCACTAGCGGGGTCTACGAGCAGTACTTC; cdr3_aa: CASRGTSGVYEQYF
d_call: .; clone_size: .; j_call: TRBJ1-6; v_call: TRBV6-5; cdr3_nt: TGTGCCAGCAGTTACTTGACAGGACCCCTCCACTTT; cdr3_aa: CASSYLTGPLHF
d_call: TRBD1; clone_size: .; j_call: TRBJ1-2; v_call: TRBV11-2; cdr3_nt: TGTGCCAGCAGCGAGAGGGACAGCTCCCTCGGCTACACCTTC; cdr3_aa: CASSERDSSLGYTF
d_call: .; clone_size: .; j_call: TRBJ2-5; v_call: TRBV11-3; cdr3_nt: TGTGCCAGCAGCTCCCCCCCCCATAGGGCTCAAGAGACCCAGTACTTC; cdr3_aa: CASSSPPHRAQETQYF
d_call: TRBD1; clone_size: .; j_call: TRBJ1-1; v_call: TRBV24-1; cdr3_nt: TGTGCCACCAGTGATCGAACAGGGGGAAGAATCGACACTGAAGCTTTCTTT; cdr3_aa: CATSDRTGGRIDTEAFF
d_call: .; clone_size: .; j_call: TRBJ1-3; v_call: TRBV30; cdr3_nt: TGTGCCTGGAGTGTAGGGATGTCTGGAAACACCATATATTTT; cdr3_aa: CAWSVGMSGNTIYF
d_call: TRBD2; clone_size: .; j_call: TRBJ2-1; v_call: TRBV11-2; cdr3_nt: TGTGCCAGCAGCTCGGGACTAGCGGGGGCGAATGAGCAGTTCTTC; cdr3_aa: CASSSGLAGANEQFF
d_call: .; clone_size: .; j_call: TRBJ1-6; v_call: TRBV11-1; cdr3_nt: TGTGCCAGCAGCCCCGTGGTTGGTGGTACGTCACCCCTCCACTTT; cdr3_aa: CASSPVVGGTSPLHF
d_call: .; clone_size: .; j_call: TRBJ2-3; v_call: TRBV28; cdr3_nt: TGTGCCAGCAGTTACAGCACAGATACGCAGTATTTT; cdr3_aa: CASSYSTDTQYF
d_call: .; clone_size: .; j_call: TRBJ2-5; v_call: TRBV6-2/TRBV6-3; cdr3_nt: TGTGCCAGCAGTTACGCGTCCCCGTACCAAGAGACCCAGTACTTC; cdr3_aa: CASSYASPYQETQYF
d_call: .; clone_size: .; j_call: TRBJ1-6; v_call: TRBV6-5; cdr3_nt: TGTGCCAGCAGTTCGAGGGGTCCTAATTCACCCCTCCACTTT; cdr3_aa: CASSSRGPNSPLHF
d_call: .; clone_size: .; j_call: TRBJ1-2; v_call: TRBV7-8; cdr3_nt: TGTGCCAGCAGCTGGACCGTACGGGGCTATGGCTACACCTTC; cdr3_aa: CASSWTVRGYGYTF
d_call: TRBD1; clone_size: .; j_call: TRBJ2-3; v_call: TRBV18; cdr3_nt: TGTGCCAGCTCACCCAGGGACAGCCCCACAGATACGCAGTATTTT; cdr3_aa: CASSPRDSPTDTQYF
d_call: .; clone_size: .; j_call: TRBJ1-5; v_call: TRBV7-7; cdr3_nt: TGTGCCAGCAGCCGGTCCCAGGGTCAGCCCCAGCATTTT; cdr3_aa: CASSRSQGQPQHF
d_call: .; clone_size: .; j_call: TRBJ2-1; v_call: TRBV5-8; cdr3_nt: TGTGCCAGCAGCTTAGGTCTCCCGTCCTACAATGAGCAGTTCTTC; cdr3_aa: CASSLGLPSYNEQFF
d_call: TRBD1; clone_size: .; j_call: TRBJ2-7; v_call: TRBV4-1; cdr3_nt: TGCGCCAGCAGCCATGGACCAGGGGGCGGGTACGAGCAGTACTTC; cdr3_aa: CASSHGPGGGYEQYF
d_call: .; clone_size: .; j_call: TRBJ1-1; v_call: TRBV18; cdr3_nt: TGTGCCAGCTCACCAAGAAGGGGAGGGTCGGGCACTGAAGCTTTCTTT; cdr3_aa: CASSPRRGGSGTEAFF
d_call: TRBD1; clone_size: .; j_call: TRBJ1-4; v_call: TRBV19; cdr3_nt: TGTGCCAGTAGTAACCAGGGGGCTAGCCTTGAAAAACTGTTTTTT; cdr3_aa: CASSNQGASLEKLFF
d_call: .; clone_size: .; j_call: TRBJ1-1; v_call: TRBV18; cdr3_nt: TGTGCCAGCTCAGCACCGAGCCAGGCGAACACTGAAGCTTTCTTT; cdr3_aa: CASSAPSQANTEAFF
d_call: .; clone_size: .; j_call: TRBJ2-3; v_call: TRBV1; cdr3_nt: TGCCCAGCAGCCAAGAGGTCCCAGGGGCGGAACACAGATACGCAGTATTTT; cdr3_aa: CPAAKRSQGRNTDTQYF
d_call: .; clone_size: .; j_call: TRBJ1-1; v_call: TRBV5-8; cdr3_nt: TGTGCCAGCAGCCGCTTATCGACAGCTTATATGAACACTGAAGCTTTCTTT; cdr3_aa: CASSRLSTAYMNTEAFF
d_call: .; clone_size: .; j_call: TRBJ1-1; v_call: TRBV11-3; cdr3_nt: TGTGCCAGCAGCCCAGGGGCCGCCGGCGGGAACACTGAAGCTTTCTTT; cdr3_aa: CASSPGAAGGNTEAFF
d_call: .; clone_size: .; j_call: TRBJ1-4; v_call: TRBV7-8; cdr3_nt: TGTGCCAGCAGCTTAGGGGGGGGCGCGAGTTCAACTAATGAAAAACTGTTTTTT; cdr3_aa: CASSLGGGASSTNEKLFF
d_call: TRBD1; clone_size: .; j_call: TRBJ1-2; v_call: TRBV3-1/TRBV3-2; cdr3_nt: TGTGCCAGCAGCCAGGCCTCGGGGACAGGGCATGGCTACACCTTC; cdr3_aa: CASSQASGTGHGYTF
d_call: .; clone_size: .; j_call: TRBJ2-3; v_call: TRBV7-9; cdr3_nt: TGTGCCAGCAGCTTAGGAACTCGGAGCACAGATACGCAGTATTTT; cdr3_aa: CASSLGTRSTDTQYF
d_call: TRBD1; clone_size: .; j_call: TRBJ1-1; v_call: TRBV5-8; cdr3_nt: TGTGCCAGCAGCTACGGGACAGGAGATGAAGCTTTCTTT; cdr3_aa: CASSYGTGDEAFF
d_call: .; clone_size: once; j_call: TRBJ1-5; v_call: TRBV2; cdr3_nt: TGTGCCAGCAGTGACGCAGGGCCGTTCAATCAGCCCCAGCATTTT; cdr3_aa: CASSDAGPFNQPQHF
d_call: .; clone_size: .; j_call: TRBJ1-4; v_call: TRBV6-8; cdr3_nt: TGTGCCAGCAGTAAACAGGGACCCGGAGGGGAAAAACTGTTTTTT; cdr3_aa: CASSKQGPGGEKLFF
d_call: .; clone_size: .; j_call: TRBJ2-1; v_call: TRBV5-1; cdr3_nt: TGCGCCAGCAGCTTGGTTTTACGGGAGCAGTTCTTC; cdr3_aa: CASSLVLREQFF
d_call: .; clone_size: .; j_call: TRBJ2-5; v_call: TRBV6-2/TRBV6-3; cdr3_nt: TGTGCCAGCAGCCAGACCAGGACTGAGGGGCAAGAGACCCAGTACTTC; cdr3_aa: CASSQTRTEGQETQYF
d_call: .; clone_size: .; j_call: TRBJ1-6; v_call: TRBV7-2; cdr3_nt: TGTGCCAGCAGTCCAAGGAGGAATTCACCCCTCCACTTT; cdr3_aa: CASSPRRNSPLHF
d_call: .; clone_size: .; j_call: TRBJ2-1; v_call: TRBV28; cdr3_nt: TGTGCCAGCAGTTTAGTAGCGTCCAATGAGCAGTTCTTC; cdr3_aa: CASSLVASNEQFF
d_call: .; clone_size: .; j_call: TRBJ1-2; v_call: TRBV5-4; cdr3_nt: TGTGCCAGCAGCTTGGCAGCTAACTATGGCTACACCTTC; cdr3_aa: CASSLAANYGYTF
d_call: .; clone_size: .; j_call: TRBJ1-3; v_call: TRBV3-1/TRBV3-2; cdr3_nt: TGTGCCAGCAGCCAAGGCGGGCGGGTTCTTCATGGAAACACCATATATTTT; cdr3_aa: CASSQGGRVLHGNTIYF
d_call: .; clone_size: .; j_call: TRBJ1-1; v_call: TRBV6-1; cdr3_nt: TGTGCCAGCAGTGACCACACTGAAGCTTTCTTT; cdr3_aa: CASSDHTEAFF
d_call: .; clone_size: .; j_call: TRBJ2-7; v_call: TRBV7-2; cdr3_nt: TGTGCCAGCAGCTTCCCGGGATCCTACGAGCAGTACTTC; cdr3_aa: CASSFPGSYEQYF
d_call: .; clone_size: .; j_call: TRBJ2-3; v_call: TRBV11-2; cdr3_nt: TGTGCCAGCAGAACCCTCCAGGGGCCATATACGCAGTATTTT; cdr3_aa: CASRTLQGPYTQYF
d_call: .; clone_size: .; j_call: TRBJ2-5; v_call: TRBV5-1; cdr3_nt: TGCGCCAGCAGCTTGGACAGTCAAGAGACCCAGTACTTC; cdr3_aa: CASSLDSQETQYF
d_call: .; clone_size: .; j_call: TRBJ2-5; v_call: TRBV2; cdr3_nt: TGTGCCAGCAGTGTTGGGGAGACCCAGTACTTC; cdr3_aa: CASSVGETQYF
d_call: .; clone_size: .; j_call: TRBJ1-4; v_call: TRBV6-5; cdr3_nt: TGTGCCAGCAGTTACTCCGGCGAAAAACTGTTTTTT; cdr3_aa: CASSYSGEKLFF
d_call: .; clone_size: .; j_call: TRBJ1-1; v_call: TRBV18; cdr3_nt: TGTGCCAGCTCACCACCTTCAACAGGGTGGGGAACTGAAGCTTTCTTT; cdr3_aa: CASSPPSTGWGTEAFF
d_call: .; clone_size: .; j_call: TRBJ2-4; v_call: TRBV18; cdr3_nt: TGTGCCAGCTCACCACCGGGAGGACATAAAAACATTCAGTACTTC; cdr3_aa: CASSPPGGHKNIQYF
d_call: .; clone_size: .; j_call: TRBJ1-3; v_call: TRBV11-2; cdr3_nt: TGTGCCAGCAGCTTAGAAGACTACCGGTTCTCTGGAAACACCATATATTTT; cdr3_aa: CASSLEDYRFSGNTIYF
d_call: .; clone_size: .; j_call: TRBJ2-7; v_call: TRBV2; cdr3_nt: TGTGCCAGCAGTGCCTCTTACGAGCAGTACTTC; cdr3_aa: CASSASYEQYF